These 9 T cell receptor beta chains were all obtained from the same sample, sequenced in a study of blood T cells in healthy people across ages. With a J-beta primer mix and a sample-barcoded 5' primer, a second PCR ran roughly 6 to 11 cycles. In TCRdb, the 5' RACE reads were re-called with MiXCR into one record per CDR3 protein. This sample has 1.5 million to 2 million distinct CDR3 sequences; 28% occur once, and the top ten carry about 7.7%. The sequenced sample consisted of blood. These receptors all come from a woman aged 30 to 39 in good health.

With respect to this clonotype: The junction does not match germline at one end; this may be a read error. The chain links TRBV4-1 to TRBJ2-7; D not resolved. Germline assignment: CDR1 MGHRA and CDR2 YSYEKL. CDR3 length: 13 residues. CDR3 protein: CTSSQESSYEQYF. The CDR3, as DNA: TGCACCAGCAGCCAAGAGAGCTCCTACGAGCAGTACTTC.

In this sample, this clonotype turned up many times. This chain uses TRBV20-1 with TRBJ2-7; a possible D gene is TRBD2 (6 bases). This CDR3 region has 12 residues. The germline gives CDR1 DFQATT, CDR2 SNEGSKA (reference sequence). With 3 bases removed from V and 4 bases from J, the gap between germline ends came to 10 bases. The CDR3 loop reads CSARMEGYEQYF. The CDR3 DNA follows: TGCAGTGCTAGGATGGAGGGATACGAGCAGTACTTC.

This chain joins TRBV5-1 and TRBJ2-7; D is possibly TRBD2 (5 bases). The CDR3 length is 14 residues. Trimming stripped 0 bases from V and 6 bases from J, with 13 bases between. The germline V gene encodes CDR1 SGHRS and CDR2 YFSETQ. The CDR3, as DNA: TGCGCCAGCAGCTTGGGTGTGGGAAGCGGCGAGCAGTACTTC. Protein product: CASSLGVGSGEQYF.

This clonotype appeared a single time. This chain joins TRBV6-5 and TRBJ2-7; D ambiguous. V was clipped by 2 bases and J by 2 bases, with 16 bases between them. Germline V gives CDR1 MNHEY, CDR2 SVGAGI. The CDR3 runs 16 residues. The CDR3 sequence: CASSYAFSWGTYEQYF. CDR3 nucleotide sequence: TGTGCCAGCAGTTACGCGTTTTCTTGGGGAACCTACGAGCAGTACTTC.

This rearrangement joins TRBV18 to TRBJ2-7; TRBD2 matches at 12 bases. Trimming cost V 4 bases and J 5 bases; bases outside gene matches: 6. Germline CDR1 KGHSH, CDR2 LQKENI. There are 15 residues in the CDR3. This chain's CDR3 is CASSQLAGGYHEQYF. In DNA, the CDR3 is TGTGCCAGCTCACAACTAGCGGGAGGTTATCACGAGCAGTACTTC. The full variable domain, completed using reference TRBV18 and TRBJ2-7, is NAGVMQNPRHLVRRRGQEARLRCSPMKGHSHVYWYRQLPEEGLKFMVYLQKENIIDESGMPKERFSAEFPKEGPSILRIQQVVRGDSAAYFCASSQLAGGYHEQYFGPGTRLTVT.

Turning to this clonotype: Since a much larger clone is just one base distant, this may be a read error. The V gene is TRBV29-1, the J gene TRBJ1-5; weak D call: TRBD1 (5 bases). CDR1 is SQVTM and CDR2 is ANQGSEA in the germline V gene. CDR3 length equals 14 residues. The DNA of the CDR3 is TGCTGCGTTGCTGCGGGCGGGGCAGGGCAGCCCCAGCATTTT. Protein sequence: CCVAAGGAGQPQHF.

The rearrangement joins TRBV4-1 to TRBJ2-1; 9 bases are shared with TRBD2. Germline V gene sequence: CDR1 MGHRA, CDR2 YSYEKL. The CDR3 is made up of 17 amino acids. After removal of 4 bases from V and 9 bases from J, the junction contained 16 bases not matched to a gene. The CDR3 sequence: CASSLAGGSGGGTEQFF. The CDR3 DNA sequence: TGCGCCAGCAGCCTAGCAGGAGGTAGCGGGGGAGGTACTGAGCAGTTCTTC.

The chain couples TRBV12-3 or TRBV12-4 to TRBJ1-5, with TRBD1 as a possible D gene (5 bases). With 3 bases removed from V and 7 bases from J, the gap between germline ends came to 7 bases. CDR3 length: 12 residues. The CDR3 sequence is CASSFGAQPQHF. The CDR3 bases are TGTGCCAGCAGTTTTGGGGCACAGCCCCAGCATTTT.

This clonotype was observed a handful of times. The DNA of the CDR3 is TGTGCCAGCAGTTACACCAGGGGGAGGACTGAAGCTTTCTTT. Its translation: CASSYTRGRTEAFF. The gene calls are TRBV6-2 or TRBV6-3 and TRBJ1-1; 7 bases are shared with TRBD1. The germline CDR1 and CDR2 sequences are MNHEY and SVGEGT. The trim removed 2 bases at V and 5 bases at J, leaving 5 bases unmatched. CDR3 length: 14 amino acids.